The rows below give T cell receptor beta chains drawn from one sample of a study of blood T cell repertoires in COVID-19. The assay was immunoSEQ multiplex PCR, and TCRdb's table has in-frame clones only and misses some. Found here are about 68,000 clones, roughly 84% of them singletons; the top ten hold more than 8%. The sequencing sample was made of peripheral blood. These receptors originate from a man in his fifties or sixties with active COVID-19. Both conserved end residues are part of each CDR3. A D gene is named only where the DNA matches it firmly.

CASSQDGPVGTSYEQYF TRBV4-1 NA TRBJ2-7
CASSLRAGAAPYEQYF TRBV5-6 TRBD2 TRBJ2-7
CASSIQPQGHTQYF TRBV27 TRBD1 TRBJ2-3
CASSPGGAGLFF TRBV7-8 NA TRBJ1-4
CASSPSGRRSYNEQFF TRBV9 TRBD2 TRBJ2-1
CASSLQEGRRDYGYTF TRBV18 NA TRBJ1-2
CASSFSTTGSPFAQETQYF TRBV7-6 NA TRBJ2-5
CSYGQYDTEAFF TRBV29-1 NA TRBJ1-1
CASSVGMAGLNEKLFF TRBV9 NA TRBJ1-4
CASGAAGLANEKLFF TRBV19 NA TRBJ1-4
CASSLASIIGETQYF TRBV5-4 NA TRBJ2-5
CASSQDDNRLRPQHF TRBV4-1 NA TRBJ1-5
CASSYGLAGGEQYF TRBV6-5 TRBD2 TRBJ2-7
CASSFRDSNEQFF TRBV7-2 TRBD1 TRBJ2-1
CASSLGLAGGGDTQYF TRBV7-9 TRBD2 TRBJ2-3
CASSEETGKMSYEQYF TRBV2 NA TRBJ2-7
CASSSRTHWGGGEQFF TRBV13 TRBD2 TRBJ2-1
CASREIRGRNYGYTF TRBV2 TRBD1 TRBJ1-2
CASSLFWGPQETQYF TRBV11-2 NA TRBJ2-5
CATSRVNSGANVLTF TRBV15 NA TRBJ2-6
CASSAGAGANVLTF TRBV2 NA TRBJ2-6
CATQQGVGAFF TRBV19 NA TRBJ1-1
CASSASSGGGDTQYF TRBV7-9 TRBD2 TRBJ2-3
CASTRSTDSYEQYF TRBV5-1 NA TRBJ2-7
CASSDRRASDEQFF TRBV4-3 NA TRBJ2-1
CASGEVGKLFF TRBV19 NA TRBJ1-4
CASSPHGGRAREQFF TRBV6-2/TRBV6-3 TRBD2 TRBJ2-1
CASSLAGWSQFF TRBV11-2 NA TRBJ2-1
CASSFSDSSGNTIYF TRBV5-1 NA TRBJ1-3
CSVMRPLPSGANVLTF TRBV29-1 NA TRBJ2-6
CASNRRGGEQYF TRBV27 NA TRBJ2-7
CASTTGSGSLGGTGELFF TRBV7-9 TRBD2 TRBJ2-2
CASSPGLAGVGNEQFF TRBV18 TRBD2 TRBJ2-1
CASSPTGTQETQYF TRBV2 NA TRBJ2-5
CASSQDRTGFNNEQFF TRBV4-1 TRBD1 TRBJ2-1
CASSRNRGAFF TRBV11-2 TRBD1 TRBJ1-1
CASSFGTGDHEQYF TRBV7-7 TRBD1 TRBJ2-7
CASSPQASGGDYGYTF TRBV18 TRBD1 TRBJ1-2
CASSLTSGGSYNEQFF TRBV7-9 TRBD2 TRBJ2-1
CASSSFANSGANVLTF TRBV11-2 NA TRBJ2-6
CASSSRQIGRGETQYF TRBV7-8 TRBD2 TRBJ2-5
CASSQDSRGVQGREQFF TRBV4-3 NA TRBJ2-1
CATSGGTGMAGELFF TRBV24-1 TRBD1 TRBJ2-2
CASSEYRDRVVEQYF TRBV6-1 TRBD1 TRBJ2-7
CASSIAGFYGYTF TRBV19 NA TRBJ1-2
CAWSPRSGELFF TRBV30 NA TRBJ2-2
CSARTENEAFF TRBV20-1 NA TRBJ1-1
CARYVGQPSPHGGELFF TRBV27 TRBD1 TRBJ2-2
CASSGRLAGEQYF TRBV5-5 TRBD2 TRBJ2-7
CASSLVAGDRLETQYF TRBV5-4 TRBD2 TRBJ2-5
CASSNPGTSGGAPYF TRBV5-1 TRBD2 TRBJ2-5
CASSPTDSNNSPLHF TRBV2 NA TRBJ1-6
CASSRSGDSAYNEQFF TRBV3-1/TRBV3-2 NA TRBJ2-1
CASTIGSGNTGELFF TRBV11-2 NA TRBJ2-2
CASSLWFRGLYSNQPQHF TRBV28 NA TRBJ1-5
CASNPGQATYEQYF TRBV7-9 TRBD1 TRBJ2-7
CASSLGQGLNEKLFF TRBV7-9 TRBD1 TRBJ1-4
CASSLERGGGQFF TRBV7-8 TRBD2 TRBJ2-1
CSGLWGGYGYTF TRBV29-1 NA TRBJ1-2
CASSPPAGQAKYNIQYF TRBV6-6 NA TRBJ2-4